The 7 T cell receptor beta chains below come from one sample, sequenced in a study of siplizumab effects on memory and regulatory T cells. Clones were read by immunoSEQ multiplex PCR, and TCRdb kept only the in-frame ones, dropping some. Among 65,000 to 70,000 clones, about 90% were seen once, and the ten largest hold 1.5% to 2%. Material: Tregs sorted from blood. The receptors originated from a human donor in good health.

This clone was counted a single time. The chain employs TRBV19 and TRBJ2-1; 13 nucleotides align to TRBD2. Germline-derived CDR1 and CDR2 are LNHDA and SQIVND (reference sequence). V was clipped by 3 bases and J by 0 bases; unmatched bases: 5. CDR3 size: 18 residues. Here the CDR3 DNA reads TGTGCCAGTAGTATGGGACTAGCGGGATTGTACTCCTACAATGAGCAGTTCTTC. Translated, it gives CASSMGLAGLYSYNEQFF.

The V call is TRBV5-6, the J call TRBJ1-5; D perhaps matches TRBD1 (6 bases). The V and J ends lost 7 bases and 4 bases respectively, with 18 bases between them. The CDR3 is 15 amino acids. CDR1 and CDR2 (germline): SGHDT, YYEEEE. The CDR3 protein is CASGYWGARNQPQHF. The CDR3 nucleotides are TGTGCCAGCGGCTACTGGGGGGCGCGAAATCAGCCCCAGCATTTT.

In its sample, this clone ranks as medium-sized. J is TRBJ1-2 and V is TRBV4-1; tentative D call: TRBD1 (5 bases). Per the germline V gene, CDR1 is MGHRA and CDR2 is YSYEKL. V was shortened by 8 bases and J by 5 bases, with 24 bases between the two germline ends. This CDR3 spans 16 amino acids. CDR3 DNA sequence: TGCGCCAGCTTACCGGGCGACAGCATGAAATGGTATGGCTACACCTTC. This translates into CASLPGDSMKWYGYTF.

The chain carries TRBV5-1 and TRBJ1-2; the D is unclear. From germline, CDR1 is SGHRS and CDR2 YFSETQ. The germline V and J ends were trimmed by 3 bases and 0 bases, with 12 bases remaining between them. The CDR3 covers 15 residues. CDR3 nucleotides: TGCGCCAGCAGCTACAGTGCCGAAGCTAACTATGGCTACACCTTC. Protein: CASSYSAEANYGYTF.

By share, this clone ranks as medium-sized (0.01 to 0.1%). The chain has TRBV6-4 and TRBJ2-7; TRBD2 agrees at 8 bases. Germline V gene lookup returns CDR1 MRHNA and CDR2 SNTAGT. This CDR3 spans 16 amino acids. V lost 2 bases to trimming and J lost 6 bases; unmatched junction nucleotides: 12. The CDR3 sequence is CASSDGEGSGSLEQYF. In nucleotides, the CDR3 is TGTGCCAGCAGTGACGGGGAGGGGAGCGGGAGTCTCGAGCAGTACTTC.

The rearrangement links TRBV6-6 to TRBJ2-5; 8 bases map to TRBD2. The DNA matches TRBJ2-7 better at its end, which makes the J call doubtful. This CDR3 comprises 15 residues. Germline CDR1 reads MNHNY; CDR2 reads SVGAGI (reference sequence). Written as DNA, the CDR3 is TGTGCCAGCAGCGTTAGGGCTAGCGGGCTCTACGAGCAGTACTTC. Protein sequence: CASSVRASGLYEQYF.

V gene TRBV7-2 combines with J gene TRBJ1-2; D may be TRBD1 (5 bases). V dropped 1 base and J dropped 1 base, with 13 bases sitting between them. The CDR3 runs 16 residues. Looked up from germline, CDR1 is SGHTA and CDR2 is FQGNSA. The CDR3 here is CASSLVGTELNYGYTF. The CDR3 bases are TGTGCCAGCAGCTTAGTAGGGACGGAGCTTAACTATGGCTACACCTTC.